A single T cell receptor (beta chain) is shown here with its context. The antigen remains undetermined. V was clipped by 6 bases and J by 2 bases, with 10 bases between them. This CDR3 comprises 13 residues. The germline V gene encodes CDR1 MDHEN and CDR2 SYDVKM. TCRdb passed the RT-PCR reads through MiXCR, listing each CDR3 protein once. The top ten hold about an eighth of the sample, which has about 520,000 distinct CDR3 sequences, 6% to 9% seen once. The sample comes from a study of response to subunit inactivated influenza vaccine. Regarding the study as a whole: Researchers suggested that each seasonal influenza vaccination recruits few new T cells.

The receptor comes from a man between 45 and 75 years old who received an inactivated influenza vaccine. This chain links TRBV28 with TRBJ2-5; D unresolved. The material sequenced was PBMCs from blood, taken around 25 months after vaccination. This chain's CDR3 is CASSGRLQETQYF. CDR3 nucleotides: TGTGCCAGCAGCGGACGGCTACAAGAGACCCAGTACTTC.